Listed below are T cell receptor beta chains from one sample, sequenced in a study of T cells in Graves' hyperthyroidism and ophthalmopathy. TCRdb reprocessed the multiplex PCR reads via MiXCR and lists one record per CDR3 protein. The sample lists some 300,000 distinct CDR3 sequences, roughly 19% seen once, with just under 40% in the top ten. What was sequenced was blood. The origin of the receptors is a man aged 45-65 years with Graves' ophthalmopathy. Both conserved end residues are part of each CDR3. D genes are given only for firm matches. The size of a clone is reported for some rows only, either as once, few or many, or as a class for expanded clones.

. | TRBJ2-3 | 12 | . | TRBV10-3 | TGTGCCATCAGTGAGGGGGCAGATACGCAGTATTTT | CAISEGADTQYF
few | TRBJ2-7 | 15 | TRBD2 | TRBV6-5 | TGTGCCAGCAGTTACTCTAGCGGGAGAGGAAACGAGCAGTACTTC | CASSYSSGRGNEQYF
. | TRBJ1-4 | 15 | . | TRBV5-1 | TGCGCCAGCAGCTCAACCGGGGGGACTAATGAAAAACTGTTTTTT | CASSSTGGTNEKLFF
. | TRBJ2-1 | 18 | TRBD2 | TRBV5-1 | TGCGCCAGCAGCAAGGGACTAGCGGGATATGGCTCCTACAATGAGCAGTTCTTC | CASSKGLAGYGSYNEQFF
many | TRBJ2-5 | 16 | TRBD2 | TRBV12-3/TRBV12-4 | TGTGCCAGCAGTTTGACTAGCGGGAGGCATTGGGAGACCCAGTACTTC | CASSLTSGRHWETQYF
. | TRBJ1-1 | 14 | . | TRBV27 | TGTGCCAGCAGTCTTACAGGGCCGAACACTGAAGCTTTCTTT | CASSLTGPNTEAFF
many | TRBJ2-3 | 13 | . | TRBV28 | TGTGCCAGCAGTTTTCTTGGAGGCTACACGCAGTATTTT | CASSFLGGYTQYF
many | TRBJ2-5 | 13 | . | TRBV14 | TGTGCCAGCAGCCAATTACGGGGAGAGACCCAGTACTTC | CASSQLRGETQYF
many | TRBJ1-1 | 16 | . | TRBV27 | TGTGCCAGCAGTCGAAGACTACAGGCGATGAACACTGAAGCTTTCTTT | CASSRRLQAMNTEAFF
. | TRBJ2-3 | 13 | . | TRBV15 | TGTGCCACCAGCAGCCCGGGGACAGATACGCAGTATTTT | CATSSPGTDTQYF
many | TRBJ1-1 | 12 | . | TRBV7-9 | TGTGCCAGCAGCCATGACAGCCCCGGCGCTTTCTTT | CASSHDSPGAFF
. | TRBJ2-1 | 15 | TRBD2 | TRBV9 | TGTGCCAGCAGCGTAGGTACTAGCGGTTACAATGAGCAGTTCTTC | CASSVGTSGYNEQFF
many | TRBJ2-2 | 16 | TRBD1 | TRBV24-1 | TGTGCCACCAGTGACCCCGGGACAGGGGTAACCGGGGAGCTGTTTTTT | CATSDPGTGVTGELFF
few | TRBJ1-5 | 13 | . | TRBV20-1 | TGCAGTGCTCAGGCCTATAGCAATCAGCCCCAGCATTTT | CSAQAYSNQPQHF
few | TRBJ2-1 | 15 | . | TRBV27 | TGTGCCAGCAGCCCGGCACTATCCAACTACAATGAGCAGTTCTTC | CASSPALSNYNEQFF
many | TRBJ2-1 | 16 | . | TRBV6-5 | TGTGCCAGCAGTTACTCTTCCGGATTTAGGAACGATGAGCAGTTCTTC | CASSYSSGFRNDEQFF
. | TRBJ1-2 | 16 | TRBD1 | TRBV4-1 | TGCGCCAGCAGCCAATCTGAGGACAGGGGGGCAGGAGGCTACACCTTC | CASSQSEDRGAGGYTF
. | TRBJ2-7 | 14 | TRBD1 | TRBV9 | TGTGCCAGCAGCGTAGACACAGGGGGCAGCGAGCAGTACTTC | CASSVDTGGSEQYF
few | TRBJ2-4 | 15 | TRBD1 | TRBV28 | TGTGCCAGCAGAGGACAGGGGAGTGGGAGAAACATTCAGTACTTC | CASRGQGSGRNIQYF
. | TRBJ2-1 | 19 | TRBD2 | TRBV12-3/TRBV12-4 | TGTGCCAGCAGTCCACTACTAGCGGGAGGGCGGAGCTCCTACAATGAGCAGTTCTTC | CASSPLLAGGRSSYNEQFF
. | TRBJ2-5 | 14 | . | TRBV6-1 | TGTGCCAGCGGCGCCAGGGCGTTACAAGAGACCCAGTACTTC | CASGARALQETQYF
few | TRBJ2-2 | 14 | TRBD2 | TRBV3-1 | TGTGCCACCCGGGCGGGGGGGAACACCGGGGAGCTGTTTTTT | CATRAGGNTGELFF
. | TRBJ2-7 | 11 | . | TRBV6-4 | TGTGCCAGCAGTTACGGGGGCGAGCAGTACTTC | CASSYGGEQYF
few | TRBJ2-7 | 14 | . | TRBV9 | TGTGCCAGCAGCGTAGAAGGGCTTGGGTACGAGCAGTACTTC | CASSVEGLGYEQYF
. | TRBJ1-5 | 15 | TRBD1 | TRBV5-6 | TGTGCCAGCAGCTTGGGAGGGGGACAGAGGCAGCCCCAGCATTTT | CASSLGGGQRQPQHF